This is a list of T cell receptor beta chains from one sample in a study of cytomegalovirus exposure and HLA in healthy donors. TCRdb's copy holds only in-frame clones and misses some; the assay was immunoSEQ multiplex PCR. The ten top clones account for around 5.9%, within a sample of about 40,000 clones. The sample taken for sequencing was PBMCs. The receptor set was obtained from a human donor in good health. CDR3s include the opening cysteine and the closing phenylalanine or tryptophan. Fields, in order: D gene, V gene, J gene, CDR3 protein, CDR3 DNA. D genes are given only for firm matches.

TRBD1	TRBV5-1	TRBJ2-7	CASSQIQGAEEQYF	TGCGCCAGCAGTCAAATACAGGGGGCGGAAGAGCAGTACTTC
TRBD2	TRBV15	TRBJ2-1	CATSPRTSGGGNEQFF	TGTGCCACCAGCCCTCGGACTAGCGGGGGTGGAAATGAGCAGTTCTTC
TRBD1	TRBV4-1	TRBJ2-1	CASSQEGQGSNEQFF	TGCGCCAGCAGCCAAGAGGGACAGGGGTCCAATGAGCAGTTCTTC
-	TRBV13	TRBJ1-2	CASSGQRHYGYTF	TGTGCCAGCAGCGGCCAGCGGCACTATGGCTACACCTTC
-	TRBV6-5	TRBJ1-1	CASRPGGAGTEAFF	TGTGCCAGCAGGCCGGGGGGCGCGGGCACTGAAGCTTTCTTT
-	TRBV7-6	TRBJ2-1	CASSLEQGNYNEQFF	TGTGCCAGCAGCTTGGAACAGGGTAACTACAATGAGCAGTTCTTC
TRBD1	TRBV19	TRBJ1-5	CASSIGTGDQPQHF	TGTGCCAGTAGTATAGGAACAGGGGATCAGCCCCAGCATTTT
TRBD1	TRBV6-5	TRBJ1-6	CASGGQGLMGSPLHF	TGTGCCAGCGGGGGACAGGGCCTGATGGGATCACCCCTCCACTTT
-	TRBV2	TRBJ1-2	CASRYRAGGYTF	TGTGCCAGCAGATACAGGGCGGGCGGCTACACCTTC
-	TRBV9	TRBJ2-7	CASSEGLSYEQYF	TGTGCCAGCAGCGAGGGACTTTCCTACGAGCAGTACTTC
TRBD2	TRBV30	TRBJ2-7	CAWSSGVSYEQYF	TGTGCCTGGAGTAGCGGGGTCTCCTACGAGCAGTACTTC
-	TRBV9	TRBJ2-7	CASSDGTTSLYEQYF	TGTGCCAGCAGCGACGGGACAACTTCACTCTACGAGCAGTACTTC
TRBD1	TRBV5-6	TRBJ1-2	CASSLIPGQGAYGYTF	TGTGCCAGCAGCTTGATCCCGGGACAGGGGGCTTACGGCTACACCTTC
TRBD1	TRBV11-2	TRBJ1-6	CASSPRTGDSPLHF	TGTGCCAGCAGCCCACGGACAGGGGATTCACCCCTCCACTTT
-	TRBV11-2	TRBJ1-1	CASSLVGGAQKAFF	TGTGCCAGCAGCTTAGTTGGGGGCGCTCAGAAAGCTTTCTTT
TRBD1	TRBV28	TRBJ1-6	CASSSGTGNSPLHF	TGTGCCAGCAGTTCCGGGACAGGGAATTCACCCCTCCACTTT
-	TRBV7-9	TRBJ1-3	CASSLAGAPSGNTIYF	TGTGCCAGCAGCTTAGCAGGAGCCCCCTCTGGAAACACCATATATTTT
-	TRBV27	TRBJ2-7	CASSPRNRVDEQYF	TGTGCCAGCAGTCCGCGGAACAGGGTGGACGAGCAGTACTTC
TRBD2	TRBV18	TRBJ2-1	CASSPTGRLAGGRNEQFF	TGTGCCAGCTCACCAACGGGACGACTAGCGGGGGGTCGGAATGAGCAGTTCTTC
-	TRBV6-6	TRBJ1-4	CASSYQGRTNEKLFF	TGTGCCAGCAGTTACCAGGGGCGGACTAATGAAAAACTGTTTTTT
-	TRBV7-8	TRBJ2-7	CASTSAGGEQYF	TGTGCCAGCACCTCCGCCGGTGGCGAGCAGTACTTC
-	TRBV9	TRBJ1-6	CASSGGGGQTYNSPLHF	TGTGCCAGCAGCGGCGGGGGGGGGCAGACCTATAATTCACCCCTACACTTT
TRBD1	TRBV6-5	TRBJ1-5	CASRPTQGLNQPQHF	TGTGCCAGCAGACCCACACAGGGGTTGAATCAGCCCCAGCATTTT
-	TRBV5-1	TRBJ1-1	CASSLKRSVNTEAFF	TGCGCCAGCAGCCTGAAGCGGAGTGTGAACACTGAAGCTTTCTTT
-	TRBV7-9	TRBJ2-3	CASSFDGVSGTQYF	TGTGCCAGCAGCTTCGACGGGGTGTCGGGTACGCAGTATTTT
TRBD2	TRBV27	TRBJ2-1	CASSSGGPGDNEQFF	TGTGCCAGCAGCTCGGGAGGGCCTGGGGACAATGAGCAGTTCTTC
TRBD1	TRBV19	TRBJ1-5	CASSTDRAPYQPQHF	TGTGCCAGTAGTACGGACAGGGCGCCGTATCAGCCCCAGCATTTT
-	TRBV7-8	TRBJ1-5	CASSLEGGNQPQHF	TGTGCCAGCAGCTTAGAGGGGGGCAATCAGCCCCAGCATTTT
-	TRBV19	TRBJ2-2	CASSKGTTNTGELFF	TGTGCCAGTAGTAAAGGGACAACGAACACCGGGGAGCTGTTTTTT
TRBD1	TRBV4-1	TRBJ1-1	CASSSRDSRPNTEAFF	TGCGCCAGCAGCTCCCGGGACAGCAGACCGAACACTGAAGCTTTCTTT
TRBD1	TRBV5-1	TRBJ1-2	CASSPGQSYGYTF	TGCGCCAGCAGCCCGGGACAGAGCTATGGCTACACCTTC
-	TRBV28	TRBJ1-5	CATKEGSSNQPQHF	TGTGCCACCAAGGAGGGGAGCAGCAATCAGCCCCAGCATTTT
-	TRBV9	TRBJ1-6	CASSDQVFNNSPLHF	TGTGCCAGCAGCGACCAGGTTTTTAATAATTCACCCCTCCACTTT
TRBD1	TRBV6-6	TRBJ1-1	CASRLQGGDTEAFF	TGTGCCAGCAGATTACAGGGGGGTGACACTGAAGCTTTCTTT
TRBD1	TRBV7-9	TRBJ2-7	CASSLPDRAPSYEQYF	TGTGCCAGCAGCTTACCCGACAGGGCTCCATCCTACGAGCAGTACTTC
TRBD2	TRBV19	TRBJ2-1	CASTKASGDVRNEQFF	TGTGCCAGTACCAAGGCTAGCGGGGATGTTAGGAATGAGCAGTTCTTC
-	TRBV9	TRBJ2-1	CASSVDHTPPYNEQFF	TGTGCCAGCAGCGTAGATCACACCCCGCCCTACAATGAGCAGTTCTTC
-	TRBV19	TRBJ1-1	CASSAGQLNTEAFF	TGTGCCAGTAGTGCAGGACAGTTGAACACTGAAGCTTTCTTT
TRBD1	TRBV4-1	TRBJ1-6	CASSQGQGRSPLHF	TGCGCCAGCAGCCAAGGACAGGGGAGATCACCCCTCCACTTT
-	TRBV6-5	TRBJ2-7	CASSYARGSSYEQYF	TGTGCCAGCAGTTACGCCAGGGGATCCTCCTACGAGCAGTACTTC
TRBD1	TRBV5-1	TRBJ1-3	CASSTTGSRSGNTIYF	TGCGCCAGCAGCACGACAGGGAGCAGGTCTGGAAACACCATATATTTT
-	TRBV5-8	TRBJ2-1	CASSKGHLSYNEQFF	TGTGCCAGCAGCAAGGGACACCTTTCCTACAATGAGCAGTTCTTC
-	TRBV7-9	TRBJ2-2	CASSLDEGDLTGELFF	TGTGCCAGCAGCTTAGATGAAGGGGATTTGACCGGGGAGCTGTTTTTT
-	TRBV6-5	TRBJ2-1	CASTRGNEQFF	TGTGCCAGCACCCGGGGGAACGAGCAGTTCTTC
-	TRBV5-1	TRBJ1-1	CASSFGPGTEAFF	TGCGCCAGCAGCTTTGGTCCGGGCACTGAAGCTTTCTTT
-	TRBV19	TRBJ2-2	CASSWAANTGELFF	TGTGCCAGTAGTTGGGCAGCAAACACCGGGGAGCTGTTTTTT
TRBD2	TRBV9	TRBJ2-5	CASSVDRLAGPSYF	TGTGCCAGCAGCGTAGATCGACTAGCGGGACCGTCGTACTTC